This is a list of T cell receptor beta chains from one sample in a study of radiation and T cells in renal cell carcinoma. Clones were read by immunoSEQ multiplex PCR, and TCRdb kept only the in-frame ones, dropping some. The sample includes some 76,000 clones, more than 75% of them seen just once. Sequencing was performed on blood, taken from a patient whose treatment included radiotherapy and nephrectomy. The receptors come from a man aged 60-69 years with renal cell carcinoma. The CDR3 runs from the conserved cysteine through the conserved F or W.

j_call,v_call,cdr3_aa
TRBJ2-1,TRBV27,CASSLDPVNEQFF
TRBJ1-5,TRBV2,CASSERTGSYQPQHF
TRBJ2-7,TRBV5-6,CASSLAGRYEQYF
TRBJ1-1,TRBV5-8,CASSRGTAWTNTEAFF
TRBJ2-3,TRBV4-3,CASSQESAWDSSTDTQYF
TRBJ2-1,TRBV28,CASSTWGTSGNNEQFF
TRBJ2-1,TRBV19,CASSTSGAYNEQFF
TRBJ1-4,TRBV11-2,CASSFAPGGLGEKLFF
TRBJ1-1,TRBV14,CASSQVWGAKAFF
TRBJ2-3,TRBV19,CASRLAGVDTQYF
TRBJ2-3,TRBV4-1,CASSQFTGSGDTQYF
TRBJ2-1,TRBV19,CASSRLAEYNEQFF
TRBJ1-1,TRBV11-2,CASSRGQYPEAFF
TRBJ2-2,TRBV4-1,CASSPGTGRRTGELFF
TRBJ1-4,TRBV5-1,CASSLRAGEDNEKLFF
TRBJ1-5,TRBV21-1,CASSPPRTGTGGRQPQHF
TRBJ1-1,TRBV30,CALTARNTEAFF
TRBJ2-7,TRBV4-2,CASSYGGLRGLYEQYF
TRBJ2-7,TRBV7-2,CASSLETEQYF
TRBJ2-2,TRBV18,CASSHPGLWSGELFF
TRBJ2-7,TRBV5-6,CASSPQRGYEQYF
TRBJ2-3,TRBV19,CASSIGIARRLTDTQYF
TRBJ2-7,TRBV7-2,CASSLVVSVNYEQYF
TRBJ2-5,TRBV20-1,CSASPQETQYF
TRBJ2-1,TRBV7-9,CASRSSGAGEQFF
TRBJ2-1,TRBV10-2,CASSAGLAGVDEQFF
TRBJ2-7,TRBV28,CASSLGRGLYEQYF
TRBJ2-7,TRBV7-2,CASTPGAGVHEQYF
TRBJ2-2,TRBV29-1,CSVEVAGGPILTGELFF